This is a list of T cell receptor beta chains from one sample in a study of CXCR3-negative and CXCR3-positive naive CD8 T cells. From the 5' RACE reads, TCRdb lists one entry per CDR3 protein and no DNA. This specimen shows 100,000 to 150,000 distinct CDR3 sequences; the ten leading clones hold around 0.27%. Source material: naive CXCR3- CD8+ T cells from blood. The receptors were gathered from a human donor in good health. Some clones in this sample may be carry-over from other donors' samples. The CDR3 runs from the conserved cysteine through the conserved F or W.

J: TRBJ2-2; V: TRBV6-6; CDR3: CASSYRIGTGELFF
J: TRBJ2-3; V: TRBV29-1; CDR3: CSVSGPITDTQYF
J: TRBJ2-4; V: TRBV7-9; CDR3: CASTPRIPENIQYF
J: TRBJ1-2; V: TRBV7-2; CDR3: CASSYLSGQDRTDGYTF
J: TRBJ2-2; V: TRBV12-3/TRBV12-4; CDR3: CASSFSAGPKSGVLFF
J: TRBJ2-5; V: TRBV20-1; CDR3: CSASPLYPGQAQETQYF
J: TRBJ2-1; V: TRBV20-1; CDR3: CSARGLAGGNNEQFF
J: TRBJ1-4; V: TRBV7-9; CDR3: CASSLVTVATNEKLFF
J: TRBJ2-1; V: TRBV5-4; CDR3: CASSPSTGTGTVNEQFF
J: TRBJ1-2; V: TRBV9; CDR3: CASSTITGTGYGYTF
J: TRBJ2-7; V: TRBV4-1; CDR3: CASSPPPQGTRHEQYF
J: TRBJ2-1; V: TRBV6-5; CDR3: CASSAGNEQFF
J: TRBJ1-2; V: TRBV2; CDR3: CANYLSLDATYGYTF
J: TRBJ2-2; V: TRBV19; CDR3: CASSIGTGYTGELFF
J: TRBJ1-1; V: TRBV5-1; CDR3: CASSLEVGTEAFF
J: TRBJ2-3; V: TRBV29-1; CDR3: CSGLLLEQGTDTQYF
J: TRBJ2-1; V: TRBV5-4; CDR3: CASSFGQGAISYEQFF
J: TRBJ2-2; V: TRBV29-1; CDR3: CSVVRDTGELFF
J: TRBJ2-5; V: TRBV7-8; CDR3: CASSLERQGGKETQYF
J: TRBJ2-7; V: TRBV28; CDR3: CASRPTGVPYEQYF
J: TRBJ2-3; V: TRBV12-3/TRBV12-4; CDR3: CASSLLPPDTQYF
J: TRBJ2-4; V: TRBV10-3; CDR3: CAISDGPVAKNIQYF
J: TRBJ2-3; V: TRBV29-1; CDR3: CSVGLAGTDTQYF
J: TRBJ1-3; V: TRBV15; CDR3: CATSRPAGSGNTIYF
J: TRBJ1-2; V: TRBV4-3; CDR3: CASSQEFSGGRFFYGYTF
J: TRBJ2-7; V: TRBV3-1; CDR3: CASSQARGLAGNIDEQYF
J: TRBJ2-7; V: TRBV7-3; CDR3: CASIHPLRQYF
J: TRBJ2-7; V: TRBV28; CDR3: CASCSAGYEQYF
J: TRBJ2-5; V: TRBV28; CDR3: CASSLEGQETQYF
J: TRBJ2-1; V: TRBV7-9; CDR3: CASSSAPRGTDEQFF
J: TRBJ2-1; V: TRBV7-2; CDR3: CASRLDGTSGTVFF
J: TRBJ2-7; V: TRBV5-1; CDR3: CASSLATNREQYF
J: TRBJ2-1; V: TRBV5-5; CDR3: CASSLVLAEKQFF
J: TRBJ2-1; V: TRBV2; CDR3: CASQKVGDRSYNEQFF
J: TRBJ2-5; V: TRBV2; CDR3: CASLLAGVETQYF
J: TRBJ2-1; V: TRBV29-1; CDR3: CSATIDNEQFF
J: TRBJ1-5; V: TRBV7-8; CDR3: CASSPQGGGDQPQHF
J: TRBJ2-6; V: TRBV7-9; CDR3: CASSASTGNSGANVLTF
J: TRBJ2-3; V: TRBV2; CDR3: CASLSGGGSTDTQYF
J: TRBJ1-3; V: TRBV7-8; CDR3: CPSSLDSRNSGNTIYF
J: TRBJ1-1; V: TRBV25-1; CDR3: CASSESGGSTEAFF
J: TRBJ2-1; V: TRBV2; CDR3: CASSAGGMSEQFF
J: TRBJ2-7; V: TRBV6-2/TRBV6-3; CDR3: CASSRSDTADSYEQYF
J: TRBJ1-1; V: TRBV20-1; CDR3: CSARFRWGATEAFF
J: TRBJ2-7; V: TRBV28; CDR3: CASSYYPSRGNEQYF
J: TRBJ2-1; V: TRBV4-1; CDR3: CASSQHPPGLVTSEQFF
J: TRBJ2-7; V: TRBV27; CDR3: CASNDSGGYEQYF
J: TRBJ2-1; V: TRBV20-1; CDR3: CSGTGTGINEQFF
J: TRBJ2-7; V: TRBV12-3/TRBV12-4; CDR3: CASSSPGVHEQYF
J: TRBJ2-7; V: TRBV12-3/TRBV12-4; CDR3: CASSPRGAGHNLYEQYF
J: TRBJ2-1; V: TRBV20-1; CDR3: CSASPGTPYDEQFF
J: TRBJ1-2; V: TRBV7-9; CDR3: CASSLAGGLGYTF
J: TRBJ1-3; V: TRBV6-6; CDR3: CASSLEVTGNTIYF
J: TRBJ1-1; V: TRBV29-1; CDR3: CSVLTSWGTEAFF